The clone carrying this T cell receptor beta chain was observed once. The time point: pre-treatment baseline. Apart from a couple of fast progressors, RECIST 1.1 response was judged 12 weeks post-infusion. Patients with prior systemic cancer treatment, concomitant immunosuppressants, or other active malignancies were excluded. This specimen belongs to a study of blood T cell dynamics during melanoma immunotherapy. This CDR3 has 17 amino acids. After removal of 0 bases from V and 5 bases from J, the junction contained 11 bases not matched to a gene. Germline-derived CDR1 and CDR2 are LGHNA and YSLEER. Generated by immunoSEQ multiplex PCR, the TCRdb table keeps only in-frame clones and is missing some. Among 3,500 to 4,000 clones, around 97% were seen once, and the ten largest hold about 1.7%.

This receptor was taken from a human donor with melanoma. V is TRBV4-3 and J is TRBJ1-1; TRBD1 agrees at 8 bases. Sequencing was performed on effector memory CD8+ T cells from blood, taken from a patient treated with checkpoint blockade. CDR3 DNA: TGCGCCAGCAGCCAAGATTCCCAGGGGGCTTGGGGTACTGAAGCTTTCTTT. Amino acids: CASSQDSQGAWGTEAFF.